This T cell receptor (beta chain) was profiled in a study of T cell repertoires in cytomegalovirus infection. For the study at large: Selected CMV epitopes included recently identified HLA-C-restricted ones as well as well-studied HLA-B-restricted ones.

General study results and limits: CMV-specific TCR beta clonotypes restricted by HLA-C were the ones dominating the ex vivo response.

A word on this clonotype: Its specificity is not known.

From the reads, TCRdb called clonotypes with MiXCR, one entry per CDR3 protein. The data contain roughly 800,000 distinct CDR3 sequences, about 28% of them seen just once; the ten biggest clones take up around 13%. The CDR3 is made up of 16 amino acids. Germline V lookup: CDR1 SGHAT, CDR2 FQNNGV. V dropped 5 bases and J dropped 7 bases, with 21 bases sitting between them. This sequence joins TRBV11-2 and TRBJ2-1; D gene unclear. This sequence was found in a human donor in good health (CMV status not recorded). Some clones in this sample may be carry-over from other donors' samples. The sequencing here drew on cultured CD8+ T cells from PBMCs, taken from culture after CMV antigen stimulation. CDR3 residues: CASSPGELNLGNEQFF. For the CDR3, the DNA is TGTGCCAGCAGCCCCGGCGAACTAAATTTAGGAAATGAGCAGTTCTTC. Together with reference TRBV11-2 and TRBJ2-1, the CDR3 gives the full variable domain: EAGVAQSPRYKIIEKRQSVAFWCNPISGHATLYWYQQILGQGPKLLIQFQNNGVVDDSQLPKDRFSAERLKGVDSTLKIQPAKLEDSAVYLCASSPGELNLGNEQFFGPGTRLTVL.